This entry lists 2 T cell receptor beta chains sequenced from one sample in a study of CD8 T cells in Susac syndrome. The RNA, about 0.5 to 1 ug, was put through reverse transcription using random hexamers. In TCRdb, the immunoSEQ multiplex PCR reads were re-called with MiXCR into one record per CDR3 protein. The sample lists about 210,000 distinct CDR3 sequences; 85% to 95% were seen once. The sample consisted of CD4+ T cells from PBMCs. The receptors were sampled from a human donor in good health.

As DNA, the CDR3 is TGCGCCAGCAGCTTGGTTCCGGGGGCGGGAGGCTACACCTTC. This translates into CASSLVPGAGGYTF. The J gene is TRBJ1-2, the V gene TRBV5-1, with D tentatively TRBD1 (6 bases). The length of the CDR3 is 14 residues. Looked up from germline, CDR1 is SGHRS and CDR2 is YFSETQ. V lost 0 bases and J lost 8, with 14 bases in between.

The chain is built from TRBV24-1 and TRBJ1-1; D unresolved. CDR3 length: 13 amino acids. V lost 3 bases and J 3 bases, leaving 7 bases between the germline ends. Germline CDR1 is KGHDR and CDR2 is SFDVKD. CDR3 sequence (DNA): TGTGCCACCAGTGATAGCTCCTACACTGAAGCTTTCTTT. The encoded protein is CATSDSSYTEAFF.